These T cell receptor beta chains were read from a single sample in a study of regulatory T cells in long-lasting Graves disease. Via MiXCR, TCRdb re-called the multiplex PCR reads, giving one row per CDR3 protein. This table has around 230,000 distinct CDR3 sequences, around 17% appearing once. The material sequenced was peripheral blood mononuclear cells (PBMCs), taken at new diagnosis, from a patient treated with antithyroid drugs. The receptors stem from a female donor with Graves disease. Both conserved end residues are part of each CDR3. D genes are given only for firm matches. Some rows have no size entry. The others give once, few or many, or a class for an expanded clone.

CDR3 protein,CDR3 DNA,D gene,CDR3 length,V gene,J gene,clone size
CASTGHNNEKLFF,TGTGCCAGCACTGGACATAATAATGAAAAACTGTTTTTT,NA,13,TRBV28,TRBJ1-4,few
CASTLRDEQFF,TGTGCCAGCACCCTTAGGGATGAGCAGTTCTTC,NA,11,TRBV27,TRBJ2-1,NA
CATSDLSLGYGYTF,TGTGCCACCAGTGATTTGTCCCTCGGGTATGGCTACACCTTC,NA,14,TRBV24-1,TRBJ1-2,many
CSVVWQLNTEAFF,TGCAGCGTTGTATGGCAGCTGAACACTGAAGCTTTCTTT,NA,13,TRBV29-1,TRBJ1-1,few
CSARDGGWGGSDNEQFF,TGCAGTGCTAGAGACGGGGGCTGGGGCGGGAGCGACAATGAGCAGTTCTTC,NA,17,TRBV20-1,TRBJ2-1,many
CASSPNSGGAADTQYF,TGTGCCAGCAGTCCAAACAGCGGGGGGGCCGCAGATACGCAGTATTTT,TRBD2,16,TRBV3-1,TRBJ2-3,NA
CASSDRLAGPYEQYF,TGTGCCAGCAGCGACAGGCTAGCGGGACCCTACGAGCAGTACTTC,TRBD2,15,TRBV6-2/TRBV6-3,TRBJ2-7,many
CAWSPTGLAGYPVTDTQYF,TGTGCCTGGAGTCCGACAGGACTAGCGGGATACCCTGTCACAGATACGCAGTATTTT,TRBD2,19,TRBV30,TRBJ2-3,many
CASSVVGKSDTDTQYF,TGTGCCAGCAGCGTAGTGGGGAAGTCTGACACAGATACGCAGTATTTT,NA,16,TRBV9,TRBJ2-3,NA
CASSLEIQGANTIYF,TGTGCCAGCAGTTTAGAAATCCAGGGGGCCAACACCATATATTTT,TRBD1,15,TRBV12-3/TRBV12-4,TRBJ1-3,NA
CASRRDRGGDEQFF,TGTGCCAGCAGACGGGACAGGGGAGGAGATGAGCAGTTCTTC,TRBD1,14,TRBV3-1,TRBJ2-1,many
CASSTAGQGSYEQYF,TGTGCCAGCTCAACAGCGGGACAGGGGTCCTACGAGCAGTACTTC,TRBD1,15,TRBV18,TRBJ2-7,many
CASSVGITGELFF,TGTGCCAGCAGCGTGGGGATCACCGGGGAGCTGTTTTTT,NA,13,TRBV6-1,TRBJ2-2,many
CASSPTGGNYEQYF,TGTGCCAGCTCACCGACAGGGGGCAACTACGAGCAGTACTTC,TRBD1,14,TRBV18,TRBJ2-7,NA
CASSGPSGSTNEQFF,TGTGCCAGCAGCGGACCTAGCGGGAGCACGAATGAGCAGTTCTTC,TRBD2,15,TRBV7-9,TRBJ2-1,many
CASSSGQGPPSTDTQYF,TGTGCCAGCAGCTCGGGACAGGGACCCCCTAGCACAGATACGCAGTATTTT,TRBD1,17,TRBV11-3,TRBJ2-3,many
CATSDTGANTGELFF,TGTGCCACCAGTGATACGGGGGCGAACACCGGGGAGCTGTTTTTT,NA,15,TRBV24-1,TRBJ2-2,many
CASRPQVSNQPQHF,TGTGCCAGCAGGCCACAAGTTAGCAATCAGCCCCAGCATTTT,NA,14,TRBV2,TRBJ1-5,many
CSLRDLHSYEQYF,TGCAGTCTGCGGGACCTTCACTCCTACGAGCAGTACTTC,NA,13,TRBV20-1,TRBJ2-7,NA
CASSTRTDSYEQYF,TGTGCCAGTAGTACACGGACTGATTCCTACGAGCAGTACTTC,NA,14,TRBV19,TRBJ2-7,many
CASRRRSYNEQFF,TGTGCCAGTCGTAGGCGTTCCTACAATGAGCAGTTCTTC,NA,13,TRBV19,TRBJ2-1,few
CASDDRRSGADTQYF,TGTGCCAGCGACGACAGACGTTCGGGCGCAGATACGCAGTATTTT,NA,15,TRBV19,TRBJ2-3,many